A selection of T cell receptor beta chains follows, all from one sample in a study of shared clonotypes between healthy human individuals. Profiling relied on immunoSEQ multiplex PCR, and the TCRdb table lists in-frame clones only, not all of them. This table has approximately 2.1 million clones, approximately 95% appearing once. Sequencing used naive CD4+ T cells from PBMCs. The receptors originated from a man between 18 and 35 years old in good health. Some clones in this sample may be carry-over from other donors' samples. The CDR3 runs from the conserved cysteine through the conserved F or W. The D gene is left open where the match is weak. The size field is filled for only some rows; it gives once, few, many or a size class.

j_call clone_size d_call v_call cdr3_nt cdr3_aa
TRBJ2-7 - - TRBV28 TGTGCCAGCAGTTTACAGACCTACGAGCAGTACTTC CASSLQTYEQYF
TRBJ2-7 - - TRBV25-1 TGTGCCAGCAGTGAAATTTCGGTGGGTTCCCGTTTAAACTTC CASSEISVGSRLNF
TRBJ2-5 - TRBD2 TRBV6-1 TGTGCCAGCAGTGAAGCTGTCCCGGGAGGGTACCAAGAGACCCAGTACTTC CASSEAVPGGYQETQYF
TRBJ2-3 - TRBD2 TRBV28 TGTGCCAGCAGTTTATGGGCTAGCGGGAGGGCAGATACGCAGTATTTT CASSLWASGRADTQYF
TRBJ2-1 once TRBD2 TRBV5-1 TGCGCCAGCAGCCGAACTAGCGGGGCCTACAATGAGCAGTTCTTC CASSRTSGAYNEQFF
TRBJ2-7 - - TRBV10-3 TGTGCCATCAGTGAGTCTGGGCAGAACTACGAGCAGTACTTC CAISESGQNYEQYF
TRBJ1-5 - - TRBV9 TGTGCCAGCAGCGTAGATGGAGGGTCAACTCAGCCCCAGCATTTT CASSVDGGSTQPQHF
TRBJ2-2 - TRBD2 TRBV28 TGTGCCAGCAGGGTAGGGACTAGCGGACCCGGGGAGCTGTTTTTT CASRVGTSGPGELFF
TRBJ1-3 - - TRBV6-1 TGTGCCAGCAGAAGGGATGCGGCTGGAAACACCATATATTTT CASRRDAAGNTIYF
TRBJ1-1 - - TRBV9 TGTGCCAGCAGCGTTAACCCCCAGGACGAAGCTTTCTTT CASSVNPQDEAFF
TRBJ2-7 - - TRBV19 TGTGCCAGTAGCCAAGGGCTAGGAGGCTACGAGCAGTACTTC CASSQGLGGYEQYF
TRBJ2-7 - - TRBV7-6 TGTGCCAGCAGCCGAAATGTGGGGCGTCCAGGGCCCACGGGGGCCTACGAGCAGTACTTC CASSRNVGRPGPTGAYEQYF
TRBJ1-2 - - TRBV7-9 TGTGCCAGCAGCCCCACCGCCCGGCTCTATGGCTACACCTTC CASSPTARLYGYTF
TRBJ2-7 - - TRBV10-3 TGTGCCATCAGGGGGGGCGGGCGCGACTACGAGCAGTACTTC CAIRGGGRDYEQYF
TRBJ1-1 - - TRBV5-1 TGCGCCAGCAGCTTGGGCCCAGTGAACACTGAAGCTTTCTTT CASSLGPVNTEAFF
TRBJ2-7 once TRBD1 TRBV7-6 TGTGCCAGCAGCGCCTACGGGGACAGAGTCTACGAGCAGTACTTC CASSAYGDRVYEQYF
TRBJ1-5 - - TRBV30 TGTGCCTGGACCCGGGCCCCCAATCAGCCCCAGCATTTT CAWTRAPNQPQHF
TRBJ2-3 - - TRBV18 TGTGCCAGCTCACAGGCCTGGGGCACAGATACGCAGTATTTT CASSQAWGTDTQYF
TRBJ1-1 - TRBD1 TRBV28 TGTGCCAGCAGTTTACAGGGGGCGAAGTCTTGGCCATTTGAAGCTTTCTTT CASSLQGAKSWPFEAFF
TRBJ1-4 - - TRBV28 TGTGCCAGCAGTATTCGGACCCAAAAACTGTTTTTT CASSIRTQKLFF
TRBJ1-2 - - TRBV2 TGTGCCAGCAGTTCTGCGTATGGCTACACCTTC CASSSAYGYTF
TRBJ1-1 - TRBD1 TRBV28 TGTGCCAGCAGTTCCCCAGGGGGCGGCACTGAAGCTTTCTTT CASSSPGGGTEAFF
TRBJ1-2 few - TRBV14 TGTGCCAGCAGCCGGACAACCGGAGCTAACTATGGCTACACCTTC CASSRTTGANYGYTF
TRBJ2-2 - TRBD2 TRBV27 TGTGCCAGCAGTTTAAAAGTGCGGGCAGACACTAGCGGGTCGTACACCGGGGAGCTGTTTTTT CASSLKVRADTSGSYTGELFF
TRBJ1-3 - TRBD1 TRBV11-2 TGTGCCAGCAGCTCTAGACAGGGGGCTGGAAACACCATATATTTT CASSSRQGAGNTIYF
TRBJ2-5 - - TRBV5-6 TGTGCCAGCAGCCCATTCGGTGTTAGTTTGAGTTTTGAGACCCAGTACTTC CASSPFGVSLSFETQYF
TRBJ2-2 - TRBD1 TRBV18 TGTGCCAGCTCACCGCCACAGGGGTCATACACCGGGGAGCTGTTTTTT CASSPPQGSYTGELFF
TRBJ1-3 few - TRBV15 TGTGCCACCAGCAGAGATAGGGCTGCGCGCGGCGGAAACACCATATATTTT CATSRDRAARGGNTIYF
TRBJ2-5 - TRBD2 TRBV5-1 TGCGCCAGCAGCTTGGCGGGGGGTGAAGAGACCCAGTACTTC CASSLAGGEETQYF
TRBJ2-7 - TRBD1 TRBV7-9 TGTGCCAGCAGCTTGACCGGGACAGGGGGAGGCGAGCAGTACTTC CASSLTGTGGGEQYF